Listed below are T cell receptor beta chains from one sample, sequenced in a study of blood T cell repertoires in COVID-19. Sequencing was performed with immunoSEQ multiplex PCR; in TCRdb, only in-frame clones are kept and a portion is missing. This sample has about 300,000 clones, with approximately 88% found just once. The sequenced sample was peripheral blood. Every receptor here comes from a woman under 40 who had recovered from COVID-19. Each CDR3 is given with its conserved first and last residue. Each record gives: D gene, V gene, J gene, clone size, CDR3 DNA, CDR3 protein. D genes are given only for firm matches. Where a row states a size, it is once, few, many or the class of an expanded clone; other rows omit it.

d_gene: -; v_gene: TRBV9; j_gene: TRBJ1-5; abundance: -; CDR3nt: TGTGCCAGCAGCGTAGGGCAGAGCAATCAGCCCCAGCATTTT; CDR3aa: CASSVGQSNQPQHF
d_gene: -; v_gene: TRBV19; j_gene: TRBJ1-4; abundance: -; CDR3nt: TGTGCCAGTAGTATAGATCGTGATGAAAAACTGTTTTTT; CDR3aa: CASSIDRDEKLFF
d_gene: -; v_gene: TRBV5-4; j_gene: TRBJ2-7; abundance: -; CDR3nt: TGTGCCAGCAGCTTGGTACAGGGCTACGAGCAGTACTTC; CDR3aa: CASSLVQGYEQYF
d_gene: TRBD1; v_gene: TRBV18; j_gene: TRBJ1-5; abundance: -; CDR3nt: TGTGCCAGCTCACCACCAGGGGGCGCGAGTCAGCCCCAGCATTTT; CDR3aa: CASSPPGGASQPQHF
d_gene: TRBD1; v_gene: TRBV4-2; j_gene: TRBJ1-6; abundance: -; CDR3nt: TGTGCCAGCAGCCAAGACCGGACAGGGAATAATTCACCCCTCCACTTT; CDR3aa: CASSQDRTGNNSPLHF
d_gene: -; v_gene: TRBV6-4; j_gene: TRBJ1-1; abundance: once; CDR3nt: TGTGCCAGCAGCGCGATCGGGACTATGAACACTGAAGCTTTCTTT; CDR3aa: CASSAIGTMNTEAFF
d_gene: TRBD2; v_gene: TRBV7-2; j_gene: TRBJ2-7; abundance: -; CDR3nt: TGTGCCAGCAGCTTAGTTGGACTAGCATCTTCAGAGCAGTACTTC; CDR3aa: CASSLVGLASSEQYF
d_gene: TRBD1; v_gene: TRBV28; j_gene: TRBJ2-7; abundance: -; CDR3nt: TGTGCCAGCAGTAATACCGGGACAGGTTATATCTTCTACGAGCAGTACTTC; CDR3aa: CASSNTGTGYIFYEQYF
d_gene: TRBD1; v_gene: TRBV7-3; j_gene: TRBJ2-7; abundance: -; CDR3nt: TGTGCCAGCAGCTTGACAGGGCCCTACGAGCAGTACTTC; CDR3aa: CASSLTGPYEQYF
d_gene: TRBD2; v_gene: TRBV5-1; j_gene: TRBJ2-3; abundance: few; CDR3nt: TGCGCCAGCAGCCCCGGAGGGGCTAGCGGGGGTGTCACAGATACGCAGTATTTT; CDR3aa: CASSPGGASGGVTDTQYF